This T cell receptor beta chain appears in the sequencing data of a study of blood T cell repertoires in COVID-19. At the level of the study: Samples taken during acute and convalescent COVID-19 were collected in the United States, Italy and Spain.

V lost 3 bases, J lost 9 bases, and 4 bases stayed unmatched. CDR3 length: 12 amino acids. CDR1 is SGHTA, CDR2 FQGNSA, per germline. Produced via immunoSEQ multiplex PCR; TCRdb's table is partial and in-frame only. The sample records under 95,000 clones, about 88% being singletons. The TCR was taken from a man aged 35-49 years with acute or convalescent COVID-19. V gene TRBV7-2 combines with J gene TRBJ1-1, with 7 bases lining up with TRBD1. Source material: peripheral blood. This CDR3 reads CASSFRGRQAFF. The CDR3 DNA is TGTGCCAGCAGCTTCAGGGGGAGACAAGCTTTCTTT. The full variable domain, its missing parts supplied by reference TRBV7-2 and TRBJ1-1, is GAGVSQSPSNKVTEKGKDVELRCDPISGHTALYWYRQSLGQGLEFLIYFQGNSAPDKSGLPSDRFSAERTGGSVSTLTIQRTQQEDSAVYLCASSFRGRQAFFGQGTRLTVV.